Below, 13 T cell receptor beta chains from the same sample are listed, as sequenced in a study of CD8+ T cells in alopecia areata. It was cDNA, reverse transcribed from extracted RNA, that served as the sequencing template. Assay: immunoSEQ multiplex PCR; the TCRdb copy retains only in-frame clones and omits some. The sample has some 110,000 clones, around 61% seen once; the top ten hold approximately 2.8%. The sequencing sample was made of CD4+ T cells sorted from blood. Receptors originate from a human donor in good health.

This clone was recorded a few times. The rearrangement links TRBV30 to TRBJ2-5; D is unresolved. V dropped 2 bases and J dropped 5 bases, with 9 bases sitting between them. Germline CDR1 and CDR2: GTSNPN and SVGIG (reference sequence). CDR3 length: 12 amino acids. CDR3 amino acids: CAWSPSPETQYF. CDR3 coding DNA: TGTGCCTGGAGTCCATCGCCGGAGACCCAGTACTTC.

The J gene is TRBJ1-1, the V gene TRBV29-1; D is undetermined. Germline lookup yields CDR1 SQVTM and CDR2 ANQGSEA. The CDR3 contains 12 residues. With 4 bases removed from V and 1 base from J, the gap between germline ends came to 7 bases. The CDR3 nucleotides are TGCAGCGTTGCGAGTAAGAACACTGAAGCTTTCTTT. It translates to CSVASKNTEAFF.

This clone was seen a handful of times. The chain couples TRBV5-1 to TRBJ1-5; a possible D gene is TRBD1 (5 bases). The CDR3 extends over 13 amino acids. Germline assignment: CDR1 SGHRS and CDR2 YFSETQ. Trimming shortened V by 5 bases and J by 7 bases, and 13 bases separated the two germline ends. The CDR3 coding sequence is TGCGCCAGCAGTTCAGGGTCGGGACAGCCCCAGCATTTT. Amino acid sequence: CASSSGSGQPQHF.

This clone was observed a few times. The chain is built from TRBV29-1 and TRBJ2-7, with D possibly being TRBD2 (5 bases). Germline loops: CDR1 SQVTM, CDR2 ANQGSEA. This CDR3 contains 18 residues. V gave up 3 bases and J gave up 0 bases, with 24 bases separating them. CDR3 nucleotides: TGCAGCGTTGAGTATACGCCGGCCGGGGTCACCCGCTCCTACGAGCAGTACTTC. It yields the protein CSVEYTPAGVTRSYEQYF.

The J gene is TRBJ2-3, the V gene TRBV5-1; 10 bases line up with TRBD2. Per the germline V gene, CDR1 is SGHRS and CDR2 is YFSETQ. The CDR3 extends over 16 amino acids. J was trimmed by 4 bases and V by 4 bases; bases with no gene match: 9. CDR3 in amino acids: CASSTGTSAAADTQYF. CDR3 nucleotides: TGCGCCAGCAGCACCGGGACTAGCGCCGCAGCAGATACGCAGTATTTT.

This chain links TRBV7-9 with TRBJ2-2, with 7 nucleotides matching TRBD1. CDR1 is SEHNR, CDR2 FQNEAQ, per germline (reference sequence). The CDR3 runs 15 residues. J was trimmed by 3 bases and V by 4 bases; bases with no gene match: 5. The CDR3 nucleotides are TGTGCCAGCAGCTCCGGAGACAGGGACACCGGGGAGCTGTTTTTT. It encodes CASSSGDRDTGELFF.

The chain joins TRBV15 to TRBJ1-2, with D maybe TRBD1 (5 bases). From germline, CDR1 is LNHNV and CDR2 YYDKDF (reference sequence). This CDR3 comprises 13 residues. Trimming pared 5 bases from V and 7 bases from J, leaving 14 bases between. In nucleotides, the CDR3 is TGTGCCACCAGCTCAAGCGGGGGGTCTGGCTACACCTTC. Translation: CATSSSGGSGYTF. Full variable domain (missing parts from reference TRBV15 and TRBJ1-2): DAMVIQNPRYQVTQFGKPVTLSCSQTLNHNVMYWYQQKSSQAPKLLFHYYDKDFNNEADTPDNFQSRRPNTSFCFLDIRSPGLGDTAMYLCATSSSGGSGYTFGSGTRLTVV.

This chain joins TRBV27 and TRBJ1-1; maybe TRBD1 (5 bases). V dropped 5 bases and J dropped 0 bases, with 19 bases sitting between them. The CDR3 sequence is 17 residues long. In germline, CDR1 is MNHEY, CDR2 SMNVEV (reference sequence). CDR3 coding DNA: TGTGCCAGCAGTCGTCGGGACCGCTACCTTATGAACACTGAAGCTTTCTTT. Translating gives CASSRRDRYLMNTEAFF.

Notes on this clone: The sample holds other DNA sequences that translate to the same CDR3. The rearrangement links TRBV29-1 to TRBJ2-1; no reliable D call. There are 15 residues in the CDR3. CDR1 SQVTM and CDR2 ANQGSEA come from the germline V gene. Trimming stripped 1 base from V and 10 bases from J, with 20 bases between. Here the CDR3 reads CSVEVPPLSPGEQFF. The CDR3 region has the DNA TGCAGCGTTGAAGTTCCCCCCCTTTCGCCCGGAGAGCAGTTCTTC.

This clone was detected only once. V and J are TRBV29-1 and TRBJ1-1, with 8 bases fitting TRBD1. CDR1 and CDR2 from the germline V gene are SQVTM and ANQGSEA. The CDR3 runs 14 residues. V lost 6 bases, J lost 2 bases, and 8 bases stayed unmatched. The CDR3 nucleotides are TGCAGCGTATTAGACAGGGGCAGTAACACTGAAGCTTTCTTT. Protein product: CSVLDRGSNTEAFF.

The chain has TRBV4-1 and TRBJ2-1, with 9 bases that match TRBD2. The length of the CDR3 is 17 residues. V lost 1 base, J lost 2 bases, and 6 bases stayed unmatched. Germline V CDR1 and CDR2: MGHRA, YSYEKL. The CDR3 loop is CASSQGKASGAYNEQFF. DNA for the CDR3: TGCGCCAGCAGCCAAGGGAAGGCTAGCGGGGCCTACAATGAGCAGTTCTTC.

This sequence joins TRBV29-1 and TRBJ2-5; TRBD1 might be the D (6 bases). This CDR3 has 12 residues. Trimming left V 6 bases short and J 9 bases short, with 17 bases between. Germline V CDR1 and CDR2: SQVTM, ANQGSEA. The CDR3 bases are TGCAGCGTAGGCGATGGCCCAGGGGCCCAGTACTTC. Translation gives CSVGDGPGAQYF. Drawing the rest from reference TRBV29-1 and TRBJ2-5, the complete variable domain is SAVISQKPSRDICQRGTSLTIQCQVDSQVTMMFWYRQQPGQSLTLIATANQGSEATYESGFVIDKFPISRPNLTFSTLTVSNMSPEDSSIYLCSVGDGPGAQYFGPGTRLLVL.

This clone was recorded a few times. The genes are TRBV19 and TRBJ2-3; D unclear. The CDR3 consists of 11 residues. CDR1 and CDR2 (germline): LNHDA, SQIVND (reference sequence). V gave up 5 bases and J gave up 6 bases, with 6 bases separating them. CDR3 protein: CASSLSDTQYF. The CDR3 DNA is TGTGCCAGTAGTCTGTCGGATACGCAGTATTTT.